The 28 T cell receptor beta chains below were found in one sample sequenced in a study of blood T cell repertoires in COVID-19. Some clones are missing from TCRdb's copy, which holds only in-frame ones; the method was immunoSEQ multiplex PCR. The sample consists of roughly 250,000 clones, approximately 90% of them appearing once. The sample consisted of peripheral blood. Receptor source: a man aged 25 to 45 with acute or convalescent COVID-19.

The chain joins TRBV7-6 to TRBJ2-3; 9 bases line up with TRBD2. This CDR3 spans 15 amino acids. With V trimmed by 1 base and J by 14 bases, 13 bases remained unmatched. Germline CDR1 reads SGHVS; CDR2 reads FNYEAQ. CDR3 region: CASSLESGGTPPGYF. In DNA form, the CDR3 reads TGTGCCAGCAGCTTAGAAAGCGGGGGGACCCCCCCTGGGTATTTT. The full variable domain, rest sourced from reference TRBV7-6 and TRBJ2-3, is GAGVSQSPRYKVTKRGQDVALRCDPISGHVSLYWYRQALGQGPEFLTYFNYEAQQDKSGLPNDRFSAERPEGSISTLTIQRTEQRDSAMYRCASSLESGGTPPGYFGPGTRLTVL.

This clone was detected only once. J is TRBJ1-2 and V is TRBV28; perhaps TRBD1 as D (5 bases). The CDR3 sequence is 14 residues long. Germline V gene data show CDR1 as MDHEN and CDR2 as SYDVKM. Trimming took 6 bases from V and 7 from J, leaving 18 bases between them. CDR3 nucleotides: TGTGCCAGCAGCCAGGGAGGGCCTTCAGGTGGCTACACCTTC. Its translation is CASSQGGPSGGYTF.

V gene TRBV5-8 combines with J gene TRBJ1-2; 10 bases are a match to TRBD1. V gave up 0 bases and J gave up 6 bases; unmatched junction bases: 2. Germline CDR1 SGHTS, CDR2 YDEGEE. This CDR3 region has 14 residues. The CDR3 region has the DNA TGTGCCAGCAGCTTGGGACAGGGGGCAGATGGCTACACCTTC. This codes for CASSLGQGADGYTF.

This clone was observed a few times. The chain is built from TRBV28 and TRBJ1-4; D uncertain. Deletions cut 6 bases from V and 7 bases from J, with 15 bases between. The CDR3 extends over 14 amino acids. Looked up from germline, CDR1 is MDHEN and CDR2 is SYDVKM. CDR3 sequence (DNA): TGTGCCAGCAGCCGAGGGCTTAGCCGTGAAAAACTGTTTTTT. This sequence encodes CASSRGLSREKLFF. The variable domain in full, with the rest retrieved from reference TRBV28 and TRBJ1-4, is DVKVTQSSRYLVKRTGEKVFLECVQDMDHENMFWYRQDPGLGLRLIYFSYDVKMKEKGDIPEGYSVSREKKERFSLILESASTNQTSMYLCASSRGLSREKLFFGSGTQLSVL.

V is TRBV7-9 and J is TRBJ1-1; a weak D match, TRBD1 (5 bases). The V end lost 3 bases, the J end lost 1 base, and 9 bases lay between the germline ends. Germline V gene lookup returns CDR1 SEHNR and CDR2 FQNEAQ (reference sequence). The CDR3 is 14 residues long. CDR3 DNA: TGTGCCAGCAGCTTCAGACAGAAGAACACTGAAGCTTTCTTT. Translation: CASSFRQKNTEAFF. Supplemented by reference TRBV7-9 and TRBJ1-1, the full variable domain reads DTGVSQNPRHKITKRGQNVTFRCDPISEHNRLYWYRQTLGQGPEFLTYFQNEAQLEKSRLLSDRFSAERPKGSFSTLEIQRTEQGDSAMYLCASSFRQKNTEAFFGQGTRLTVV.

The rearrangement links TRBV6-5 to TRBJ1-6; the D is unclear. Germline CDR1 reads MNHEY; CDR2 reads SVGAGI. The CDR3 length is 12 residues. The V end was cut by 6 bases, the J end by 7 bases, with 7 bases between. This CDR3 is CASSLSNSPLHF. CDR3 DNA: TGTGCCAGCAGCCTGTCCAATTCACCCCTCCACTTT.

This clone was recorded once. V is TRBV30 and J is TRBJ1-4, with D possibly TRBD1 on 6 matching bases. Germline V CDR1 and CDR2: GTSNPN, SVGIG (reference sequence). The CDR3 spans 15 residues. With 2 bases removed from V and 7 bases from J, the gap between germline ends came to 17 bases. The CDR3 protein is CAWSRPRQAGEKLFF. The CDR3 bases are TGTGCCTGGAGTAGGCCAAGACAGGCAGGTGAAAAACTGTTTTTT.

This clone has a single count. The gene calls are TRBV23-1 and TRBJ1-3; 9 nucleotides match TRBD1. Being an ORF, TRBV23-1 has a function that is uncertain. Germline trimming cut 1 base from V and 4 bases from J; bases unmatched to any gene: 11. The CDR3 covers 18 residues. CDR3 sequence reads: CASSQLYLGQGWGNTIYF. The CDR3 nucleotides are TGCGCCAGCAGTCAATTGTATCTGGGACAGGGTTGGGGAAACACCATATATTTT.

The CDR3: CASSLARSSGNTIYF. The DNA of the CDR3 is TGTGCCAGCAGCTTAGCCCGGAGCTCTGGAAACACCATATATTTT. The rearrangement joins TRBV7-9 to TRBJ1-3; D unclear. Trimming cost V 0 bases and J 0 bases, with 6 bases left between them. Germline V gene lookup returns CDR1 SEHNR and CDR2 FQNEAQ (reference sequence). The CDR3 runs to 15 residues.

The J gene is TRBJ1-2, the V gene TRBV7-3; the match to TRBD1 covers 12 bases. This CDR3 region has 14 residues. Looked up from germline, CDR1 is SGHTA and CDR2 is FQGTGA. Germline trimming cut 5 bases from V and 7 bases from J; bases unmatched to any gene: 5. The CDR3 DNA sequence: TGTGCCAGCAGCGCGGGGACAGGGGGCGGTGGCTACACCTTC. Translating it yields CASSAGTGGGGYTF. Filled out from reference TRBV7-3 and TRBJ1-2, the complete variable domain reads GAGVSQTPSNKVTEKGKYVELRCDPISGHTALYWYRQSLGQGPEFLIYFQGTGAADDSGLPNDRFFAVRPEGSVSTLKIQRTERGDSAVYLCASSAGTGGGGYTFGSGTRLTVV.

This chain joins TRBV28 and TRBJ2-3; D is uncertain. V was trimmed by 5 bases and J by 4 bases, leaving 7 bases between them. This CDR3 is built from 12 residues. CDR1 and CDR2 (germline): MDHEN, SYDVKM. CDR3 sequence: CASSPLADTQYF. The CDR3 nucleotides read TGTGCCAGCAGTCCCCTCGCAGATACGCAGTATTTT.

CDR3 protein: CASSPTGQVNTEAFF. The CDR3 DNA follows: TGCGCCAGCAGCCCTACGGGACAAGTGAACACTGAAGCTTTCTTT. This sequence joins TRBV5-1 and TRBJ1-1; the D gene is possibly TRBD1 (6 bases). This CDR3 has 15 amino acids. Germline assignment: CDR1 SGHRS and CDR2 YFSETQ. The V gene lost 4 bases and the J gene lost 0 bases, with 13 bases spanning the gap.

The genes are TRBV19 and TRBJ2-7; 10 positions match TRBD1. Trimming cost V 5 bases and J 4 bases; bases outside gene matches: 11. In germline, CDR1 is LNHDA, CDR2 SQIVND (reference sequence). CDR3 length: 16 amino acids. The CDR3, as DNA: TGTGCCAGTAGTTTCAGGGCCTCGGGACAGGGGTACGAGCAGTACTTC. Protein sequence: CASSFRASGQGYEQYF.

Only one count was recorded for this clone. The rearrangement uses TRBV6-5 and TRBJ1-1; 7 positions match TRBD1. Germline V gives CDR1 MNHEY, CDR2 SVGAGI. The CDR3 has 15 amino acids. V was pared by 4 bases and J by 0 bases, with 5 bases of the junction left unmatched. The CDR3 coding sequence is TGTGCCAGCAGTTTATCCGGGACAGTGAACACTGAAGCTTTCTTT. This encodes CASSLSGTVNTEAFF.

This rearrangement joins TRBV29-1 to TRBJ2-2; weak D call: TRBD2 (5 bases). Germline values: CDR1 SQVTM, CDR2 ANQGSEA. The CDR3 spans 12 residues. The DNA for the CDR3 is TGCGCACTTGGGGAGTTTACCGGGGAGCTGTTTTTT. Its protein is CALGEFTGELFF.

The gene calls are TRBV6-5 and TRBJ2-5, with a weak D call TRBD1 (5 bases). This CDR3 region has 14 residues. Germline V lookup: CDR1 MNHEY, CDR2 SVGAGI. Trimming removed 6 bases from V and 5 bases from J, with 16 bases in between. CDR3 sequence reads: CASSRRQIRETQYF. The DNA of the CDR3 is TGTGCCAGCAGCCGAAGACAGATTCGGGAGACCCAGTACTTC.

The CDR3 loop reads CASSDVGTGNEQYF. Written as DNA, the CDR3 is TGTGCCAGCAGTGATGTTGGGACAGGCAACGAGCAGTACTTC. V gene TRBV25-1 combines with J gene TRBJ2-7, with 8 bases identical to TRBD1. With V trimmed by 3 bases and J by 5 bases, 6 bases remained unmatched. Per the germline V gene, CDR1 is MGHDK and CDR2 is SYGVNS. There are 14 residues in the CDR3.

The chain couples TRBV18 to TRBJ2-2; the D gene is possibly TRBD1 (6 bases). The CDR3 sequence is 15 residues long. CDR1 KGHSH and CDR2 LQKENI come from the germline V gene. V was pared by 1 base and J by 0 bases, with 6 bases between. Written as DNA, the CDR3 is TGTGCCAGCTCACCACGGACAGCGAACACCGGGGAGCTGTTTTTT. This gives the protein CASSPRTANTGELFF.

J is TRBJ1-5 and V is TRBV3-1 (or the pseudogene TRBV3-2), with 7 bases that match TRBD1. The germline gives CDR1 LGHDT, CDR2 YNNKEL (reference sequence). The trim removed 0 bases at V and 4 bases at J, leaving 3 bases unmatched. CDR3 length equals 15 residues. CDR3 sequence (DNA): TGTGCCAGCAGCCAAGATTACAGGGGAAATCAGCCCCAGCATTTT. This sequence encodes CASSQDYRGNQPQHF.

The V gene is TRBV5-1, the J gene TRBJ1-5; tentative D call: TRBD1 (6 bases). V lost 1 base and J 7 bases, leaving 12 bases between the germline ends. Germline CDR1 SGHRS, CDR2 YFSETQ. The CDR3 consists of 14 residues. The CDR3 nucleotides read TGCGCCAGCAGCTTGAGGGCAGGGGACCAGCCCCAGCATTTT. Protein product: CASSLRAGDQPQHF. Variable domain in full (rest from reference TRBV5-1 and TRBJ1-5): KAGVTQTPRYLIKTRGQQVTLSCSPISGHRSVSWYQQTPGQGLQFLFEYFSETQRNKGNFPGRFSGRQFSNSRSEMNVSTLELGDSALYLCASSLRAGDQPQHFGDGTRLSIL.

As regards this clone: At one end the junction does not follow the germline gene, possibly because of a read error. The chain joins TRBV3-1 (or the pseudogene TRBV3-2) to TRBJ2-1; 14 bases map to TRBD2. Germline lookup yields CDR1 LGHDT and CDR2 YNNKEL (reference sequence). The CDR3 is made up of 14 amino acids. Here the CDR3 DNA reads TGTGCCAGCAGCCAAGGACTAGCGGGGGGGCCTAAGCTCTTC. Translated: CASSQGLAGGPKLF.

The chain combines TRBV4-2 with TRBJ2-3; D possibly corresponds to TRBD2 (5 bases). Germline values: CDR1 LGHNA, CDR2 YNFKEQ. V was trimmed by 2 bases and J by 10 bases, leaving 16 bases between them. The CDR3 sequence is 14 residues long. Here the CDR3 reads CASSQNIALGAQYF. As DNA, the CDR3 is TGTGCCAGCAGCCAAAATATAGCGTTGGGTGCGCAGTATTTT.

This chain connects TRBV5-1 to TRBJ1-2, with 7 bases lining up with TRBD1. Trimming cost V 4 bases and J 4 bases; bases outside gene matches: 10. The CDR3 length is 15 residues. CDR1 is SGHRS and CDR2 is YFSETQ in the germline V gene. CDR3 sequence (DNA): TGCGCCAGCAGCATCCAGACAGGGCGACCCTATGGCTACACCTTC. The encoded protein is CASSIQTGRPYGYTF.

Points on this clone: This specimen includes other DNA sequences encoding the same CDR3. V and J are TRBV12-5 and TRBJ1-5; 7 nucleotides align to TRBD1. The germline gives CDR1 LGHNT, CDR2 FRNRAP. The CDR3 extends over 13 amino acids. Trimming at V came to 5 bases and at J to 2 bases, leaving 0 bases not matched to a gene. Here the CDR3 DNA reads TGTGCTAGTGGTACAGGGGGCAATCAGCCCCAGCATTTT. Amino acids: CASGTGGNQPQHF.

The V and J genes are TRBV30 and TRBJ1-5, with 8 positions matching TRBD1. There are 15 residues in the CDR3. Germline-derived CDR1 and CDR2 are GTSNPN and SVGIG (reference sequence). Germline trimming cut 1 base from V and 6 bases from J; bases unmatched to any gene: 8. CDR3 amino acids: CAWSGSQGAGQPQHF. CDR3 nucleotides: TGTGCCTGGAGTGGATCCCAGGGGGCCGGTCAGCCCCAGCATTTT.

This clone was recorded a few times. The chain uses TRBV7-8 and TRBJ1-5; no firm D call. The V gene's germline CDR1 is SGHVS and CDR2 FQNEAQ. This CDR3 comprises 14 residues. V shed 5 bases and J shed 7 bases, with 15 bases lying between them. The CDR3, as DNA: TGTGCCAGCAGCCCTCACGCGAGGTCCCAGCCCCAGCATTTT. Translating gives CASSPHARSQPQHF.

The CDR3 nucleotides read TGTGCCAGCAGTCGAGACTACGACGGAAACACCATATATTTT. Translated: CASSRDYDGNTIYF. V usage is TRBV2 and J usage is TRBJ1-3, with D hard to call. V gave up 5 bases and J gave up 4 bases, with 12 bases separating them. CDR3 length: 14 amino acids. The germline CDR1 and CDR2 sequences are SNHLY and FYNNEI.

The chain is built from TRBV7-8 and TRBJ1-3; unclear D gene. CDR3 size: 16 residues. Germline V lookup: CDR1 SGHVS, CDR2 FQNEAQ. V shed 1 base and J shed 0 bases, with 10 bases lying between them. CDR3 nucleotides: TGTGCCAGCAGCTTAGGGAGAGTCGGCTCTGGAAACACCATATATTTT. Amino acid sequence: CASSLGRVGSGNTIYF.